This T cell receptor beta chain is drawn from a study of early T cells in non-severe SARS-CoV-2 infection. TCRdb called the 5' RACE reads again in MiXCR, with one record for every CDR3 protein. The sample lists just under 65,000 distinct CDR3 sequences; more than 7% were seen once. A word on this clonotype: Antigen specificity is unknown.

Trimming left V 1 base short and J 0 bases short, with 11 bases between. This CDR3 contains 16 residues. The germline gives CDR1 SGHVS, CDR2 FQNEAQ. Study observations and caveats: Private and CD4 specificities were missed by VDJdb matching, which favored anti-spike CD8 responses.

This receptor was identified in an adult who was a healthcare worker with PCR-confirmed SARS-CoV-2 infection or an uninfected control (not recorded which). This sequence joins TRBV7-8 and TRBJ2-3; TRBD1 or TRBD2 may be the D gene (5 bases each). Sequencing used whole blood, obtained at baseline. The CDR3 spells CASSLVTGHSTDTQYF. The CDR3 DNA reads TGTGCCAGCAGCTTAGTTACGGGGCATAGCACAGATACGCAGTATTTT. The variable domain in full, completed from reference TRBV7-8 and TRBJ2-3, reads GAGVSQSPRYKVAKRGQDVALRCDPISGHVSLFWYQQALGQGPEFLTYFQNEAQLDKSGLPSDRFFAERPEGSVSTLKIQRTQQEDSAVYLCASSLVTGHSTDTQYFGPGTRLTVL.